The clone carrying this TCR beta chain has only one observation. During its preparation, the TCRbeta library received unique molecular identifiers. TCRdb re-called the PCR reads through MiXCR, storing one row per CDR3 protein. The data hold roughly 500,000 distinct CDR3 sequences, with over 25% observed a single time. The data derive from a study of T-cell reconstitution after alpha-beta-depleted transplantation in children. Germline assignment: CDR1 DFQATT and CDR2 SNEGSKA (reference sequence). The V end was cut by 6 bases, the J end by 8 bases, with 20 bases between. CDR3 length equals 14 residues. The chain carries TRBV20-1 and TRBJ2-1; D gene uncertain. This clonotype originated in a human donor who donated a stem cell graft to a child with aplastic anemia. The starting material was PBMCs from the stem cell graft donor, obtained from the stem cell graft. In DNA, the CDR3 is TGCAGTGCGGTCGTTAGCCCTCCAAGCTATGAGCAGTTCTTC. Its translation: CSAVVSPPSYEQFF.